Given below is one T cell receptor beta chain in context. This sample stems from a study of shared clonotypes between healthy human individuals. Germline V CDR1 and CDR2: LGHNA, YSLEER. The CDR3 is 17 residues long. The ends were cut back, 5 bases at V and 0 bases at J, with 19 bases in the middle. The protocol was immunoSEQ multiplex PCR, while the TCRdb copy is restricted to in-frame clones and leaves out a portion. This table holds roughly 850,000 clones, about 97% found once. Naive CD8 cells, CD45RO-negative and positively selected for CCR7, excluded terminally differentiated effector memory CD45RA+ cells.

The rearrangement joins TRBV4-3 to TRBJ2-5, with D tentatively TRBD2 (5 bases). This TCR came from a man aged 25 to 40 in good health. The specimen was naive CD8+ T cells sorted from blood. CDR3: CASSEGRSVKYQETQYF. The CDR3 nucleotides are TGCGCCAGCAGCGAGGGAAGGTCGGTAAAGTACCAAGAGACCCAGTACTTC.